The 2 T cell receptor beta chains reported below all come from one sample, sequenced in a study of cytomegalovirus exposure and HLA in healthy donors listed by TCRdb under 2017. The library came from the immunoSEQ multiplex PCR assay. The multiplex PCR relied on a mix of 60 forward primers for TCR Vbeta segments and 13 reverse primers for TCR Jbeta segments. As stored in TCRdb, this immuneACCESS dataset retains in-frame rearrangements with V and J assigned. A fraction of the clones does not appear; measured against another copy, unresolved V genes explain less than half of the discrepancy, and the remainder lacks a known reason. The sample table shows around 180,000 clones, and about 85% are seen once. 1% of the sample is taken by the ten largest. Material for sequencing was PBMCs. The source of these receptors is a boy between 2 and 10 years old in good health and CMV-seronegative.

The chain joins TRBV29-1 to TRBJ1-2; D is unresolved. In germline, CDR1 is SQVTM, CDR2 ANQGSEA. V was shortened by 0 bases and J by 8 bases, with 13 bases between the two germline ends. This CDR3 has 13 residues. The CDR3 DNA reads as TGCAGCGTTGAAGACGTTAAGGTGAGGGGCTACACCTTC. It yields the protein CSVEDVKVRGYTF.

Written as DNA, the CDR3 is TGTGCCAGCAGTTTAGGGGTGGGAGTAACTTTCTTT. Translation: CASSLGVGVTFF. The V gene is TRBV28, the J gene TRBJ1-1; D gene ambiguous. Between the trimmed V and J ends, which lost 2 bases and 12 bases, there was a span of 13 bases. The length of the CDR3 is 12 residues. Germline CDR1 MDHEN, CDR2 SYDVKM.